In its sample, the clone carrying this T cell receptor (beta chain) was seen many times. Its target is not known. This beta chain represents an off-target read in a library built for alpha chains; its size is of limited meaning. Via MiXCR, TCRdb re-called the 5' RACE reads, giving one row per CDR3 protein. The table includes 16,000 or so distinct CDR3 sequences, roughly 7% detected once. The sample belongs to a study of spatial heterogeneity in lung cancer. Time point specified: sample taken at primary tumor resection. Findings and limits, study-wide: Higher tumor mutation counts went along with higher counts of expanded intratumoral alpha and beta TCRs.

The source was lung tumor tissue, collected at surgery. This TCR was sampled from a female donor with early-stage non-small cell lung cancer.

CDR3 DNA: TGCAGTGCTGAATTACAGGGGGCGTATGGCTACACCTTC. Translating it yields CSAELQGAYGYTF. The chain joins TRBV20-1 to TRBJ1-2, with 9 nucleotides matching TRBD1. This CDR3 is 13 amino acids long. Trimming at V came to 5 bases and at J to 5 bases, leaving 6 bases not matched to a gene. CDR1 DFQATT and CDR2 SNEGSKA come from the germline V gene (reference sequence).